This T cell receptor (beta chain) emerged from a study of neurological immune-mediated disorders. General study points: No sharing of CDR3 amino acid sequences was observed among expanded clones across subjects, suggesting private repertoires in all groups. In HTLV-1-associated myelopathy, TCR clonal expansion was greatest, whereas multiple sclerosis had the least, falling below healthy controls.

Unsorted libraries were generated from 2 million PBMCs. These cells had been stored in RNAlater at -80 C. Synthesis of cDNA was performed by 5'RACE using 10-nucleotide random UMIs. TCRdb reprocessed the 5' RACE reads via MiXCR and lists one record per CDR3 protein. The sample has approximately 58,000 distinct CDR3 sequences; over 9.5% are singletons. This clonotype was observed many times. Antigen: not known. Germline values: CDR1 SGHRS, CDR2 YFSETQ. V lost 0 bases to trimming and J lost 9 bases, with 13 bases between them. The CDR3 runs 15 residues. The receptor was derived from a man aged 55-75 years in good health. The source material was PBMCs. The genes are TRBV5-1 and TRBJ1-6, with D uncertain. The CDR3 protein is CASSLGSQAGSPLHF. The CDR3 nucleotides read TGCGCCAGCAGCTTGGGGTCCCAGGCAGGTTCACCCCTCCACTTT.